This T cell receptor beta chain was retrieved from a study of cytomegalovirus exposure and HLA in healthy donors. For the study at large: The approximately 670 first-cohort repertoires and the 95 to 150 validation repertoires shared the same platform, a later analysis reported.

The assay was immunoSEQ multiplex PCR, and TCRdb's table has in-frame clones only and misses some. The data contain roughly 170,000 clones, roughly 80% of them singletons. This CDR3 spans 14 amino acids. J was trimmed by 4 bases and V by 4 bases; bases with no gene match: 5. Germline assignment: CDR1 SGHTA and CDR2 FQGNSA. Turning to this clone: No antigen is known for it.

Study-wide results and caveats: A later analysis found first-cohort TCR clusters tended to co-occur in the 100 to 150 validation repertoires. Specific recognition of CMV antigens was confirmed in vitro for a few chains (all CMV-associated).

The TCR was taken from a young woman in good health and CMV-seropositive. The chain links TRBV7-2 to TRBJ2-7, with TRBD2 matching over 9 bases. The specimen sequenced was PBMCs. CDR3 sequence: CASSYSGGHYEQYF. CDR3 nucleotides: TGTGCCAGCAGCTATAGCGGGGGACATTACGAGCAGTACTTC.